These T cell receptor beta chains were read from a single sample in a study of CD8 T cells in ankylosing spondylitis. TCRdb reprocessed the 5' RACE reads with MiXCR, giving one entry per CDR3 protein. The sample lists approximately 150,000 distinct CDR3 sequences; 9.5% to 10% were seen once. Sequencing used blood, either unsorted or a sorted T cell fraction (not recorded which). The receptors were gathered from a female donor with ankylosing spondylitis or in good health (not recorded which). Each CDR3 is given with its conserved first and last residue. A D gene is named only where the DNA matches it firmly.

d_call j_call v_call cdr3_aa
TRBD1 TRBJ1-5 TRBV7-8 CASSPDRDSNQPQHF
- TRBJ2-7 TRBV6-6 CASSWGSYEQYF
TRBD1 TRBJ2-1 TRBV28 CASTIQGRNEQFF
TRBD2 TRBJ2-7 TRBV9 CASSVGLLAGDEQYF
- TRBJ1-1 TRBV27 CASSILPGTENTEAFF
- TRBJ2-7 TRBV7-9 CASSHPGGYEQYF
- TRBJ1-4 TRBV5-6 CASSSYLATNEKLFF
TRBD2 TRBJ2-1 TRBV20-1 CSAISGISYNEQFF
TRBD2 TRBJ2-7 TRBV5-3 CARVLAEPYEQYF
TRBD2 TRBJ2-7 TRBV5-1 CASSLHRTSGRAHEQYF
- TRBJ2-1 TRBV12-3/TRBV12-4 CASSLGGDSEQFF
TRBD1 TRBJ1-1 TRBV27 CASRPSTGGKAEAFF
TRBD2 TRBJ2-1 TRBV27 CASSSGLAHNEQFF
- TRBJ1-1 TRBV30 CAWRARANTEAFF
- TRBJ2-5 TRBV23-1 CASSRGVFQTQYF
- TRBJ1-4 TRBV20-1 CSARVWEGPDATNEKLFF
- TRBJ1-2 TRBV4-3 CASSQASSSWGYTF
- TRBJ2-3 TRBV5-1 CASSDFTDTQYF
- TRBJ2-4 TRBV3-1 CASSQEEMRRAKNIQYF
- TRBJ2-1 TRBV15 CATSRDQLGADEQFF
- TRBJ2-2 TRBV9 CASSVGGRAGELFF
TRBD1 TRBJ2-2 TRBV29-1 CSVLSGQGWSGELFF
TRBD1 TRBJ2-1 TRBV5-1 CASSPGTGFYNEQFF
- TRBJ2-1 TRBV29-1 CSVDEGGYNEQFF
- TRBJ2-7 TRBV30 CAWRLKGLSDEQYF
TRBD1 TRBJ1-4 TRBV28 CASSLQTDRDITNEKLFF
TRBD1 TRBJ1-1 TRBV10-3 CAISALDRGPNTEAFF
TRBD2 TRBJ2-3 TRBV12-3/TRBV12-4 CASSLWTSGSGVTDTQYF
- TRBJ2-3 TRBV7-6 CASSIIPGDTQYF
- TRBJ1-2 TRBV5-1 CASSLAGGVNYGYTF
- TRBJ2-1 TRBV7-8 CASSLTGTRGRDEQFF
- TRBJ1-4 TRBV7-9 CASSESGTSEKLFF